The 3 T cell receptor beta chains below come from one sample, sequenced in a study of Graves' ophthalmopathy and Graves' hyperthyroidism. RNA transcripts served as template for amplifying TCR beta CDR3 sequences. Investigators did first-round RT-PCR with HTBI primers, then second-round multiplex PCR. TCRdb fed the multiplex PCR reads into MiXCR, producing one record per CDR3 protein. The sample holds around 1.1 million distinct CDR3 sequences; 35% to 40% are singletons and the top ten take roughly 11%. The sequenced sample consisted of peripheral blood or thyroid tissue (not recorded which). Source of these receptors: an adult man with Graves' hyperthyroidism.

This clonotype was seen at least ten times. This chain connects TRBV9 to TRBJ2-7; 14 bases agree with TRBD2. V was pared by 3 bases and J by 9 bases, with 5 bases of the junction left unmatched. The CDR3 has 14 residues. The germline CDR1 and CDR2 sequences are SGDLS and YYNGEE. CDR3: CASSAGLAGGVQYF. CDR3 nucleotides: TGTGCCAGCAGCGCAGGACTAGCGGGAGGAGTGCAGTACTTC.

CDR3 region: CASNRGTAMNTEAFF. The CDR3 DNA follows: TGTGCCAGTAATCGTGGGACTGCTATGAACACTGAAGCTTTCTTT. This chain links TRBV19 with TRBJ1-1; maybe TRBD1 (5 bases). V lost 7 bases, J lost 0 bases, and 15 bases lay in between. Germline assignment: CDR1 LNHDA and CDR2 SQIVND (reference sequence). CDR3 length equals 15 residues. Full variable domain (missing parts from reference TRBV19 and TRBJ1-1): DGGITQSPKYLFRKEGQNVTLSCEQNLNHDAMYWYRQDPGQGLRLIYYSQIVNDFQKGDIAEGYSVSREKKESFPLTVTSAQKNPTAFYLCASNRGTAMNTEAFFGQGTRLTVV.

This clonotype was detected ten times or more. The gene calls are TRBV10-3 and TRBJ2-2; D might be TRBD1 or TRBD2, each matching 6 bases. V was cut by 7 bases and J by 1 base, with 13 bases left in between. From germline, CDR1 is ENHRY and CDR2 SYGVKD. This CDR3 comprises 15 residues. The CDR3 coding sequence is TGTGCCATCAAGGACGGGGGCCGGAACACCGGGGAGCTGTTTTTT. This sequence encodes CAIKDGGRNTGELFF.